The rows below give T cell receptor beta chains drawn from one sample of a study of cytomegalovirus exposure and HLA in healthy donors. Profiled with immunoSEQ multiplex PCR; TCRdb holds only in-frame clones, not every one. Of under 200,000 clones in the sample, roughly 79% were seen once. The specimen sequenced was PBMCs. These receptors were collected from a male donor in good health and CMV-seropositive. Each CDR3 is given with its conserved first and last residue. The size entry is marked missing in some rows and otherwise reads once, few, many or a size class.

V | size | CDR3
TRBV6-5 | NA | CASSSGGTNEKLFF
TRBV6-5 | NA | CASSRDRGLGTEAFF
TRBV4-1 | NA | CASSQEGASGFIDTQYF
TRBV7-8 | few | CASSKQGATEAFF
TRBV4-1 | NA | CASSPGQGPNTEAFF
TRBV4-1 | NA | CASSQADRAYEQYF
TRBV27 | NA | CASSFWGRVNEQFF
TRBV9 | NA | CASSVGGSSGNTIYF
TRBV7-6 | NA | CQSAGGSYEQYF
TRBV5-1 | NA | CASSLPSGNEQFF
TRBV6-5 | NA | CASSYSTATDTQYF
TRBV4-3 | NA | CASSQVRASGYNEQFF
TRBV6-4 | NA | CASSDLFTDTQYF
TRBV9 | NA | CASSKGHGGGNRTGELFF
TRBV12-5 | NA | CASGPDRGRLYEQYF
TRBV6-5 | once | CASSYSVGGSEQFF
TRBV6-1 | few | CASSASGGLSGYTF
TRBV27 | NA | CASKRGNTEAFF
TRBV5-1 | NA | CASSFIAGAGTGELFF
TRBV4-2 | NA | CASSQDLGRAYGYTF
TRBV2 | NA | CASSGRQGTTYEQYF
TRBV11-2 | NA | CASSFLAGGQETQYF
TRBV5-1 | NA | CASNQGFGDYGYTF
TRBV6-1 | NA | CASTLGVNTGELFF
TRBV30 | NA | CAWNKIEGHTGELFF
TRBV6-5 | NA | CASSTSGAVGNTIYF
TRBV30 | NA | CAWNSGGAREQYF
TRBV10-1 | NA | CASSERGSSSQYF
TRBV4-1 | NA | CASSQLGQGNTDTQYF
TRBV6-1 | NA | CASTAGVSLNTEAFF
TRBV5-6 | NA | CASSLRRGYEQYF
TRBV11-2 | NA | CASSLGQGAYEQYF
TRBV18 | few | CASSSTGGRTDTQYF
TRBV11-2 | NA | CASGRTGAFGDTEAFF
TRBV7-2 | NA | CASSPRGGAFYEQYF
TRBV6-1 | once | CASSETGVVGNEQFF
TRBV4-2 | few | CASSQTPTGTSYNSPLHF
TRBV27 | NA | CASSLGGAYNQPQHF
TRBV4-2 | NA | CASSQGGVDGYTF
TRBV5-4 | few | CASSLKFQESFYGYTF
TRBV19 | NA | CASSIGTGYEQYF
TRBV11-2 | NA | CASSLRAGGSSGEQYF